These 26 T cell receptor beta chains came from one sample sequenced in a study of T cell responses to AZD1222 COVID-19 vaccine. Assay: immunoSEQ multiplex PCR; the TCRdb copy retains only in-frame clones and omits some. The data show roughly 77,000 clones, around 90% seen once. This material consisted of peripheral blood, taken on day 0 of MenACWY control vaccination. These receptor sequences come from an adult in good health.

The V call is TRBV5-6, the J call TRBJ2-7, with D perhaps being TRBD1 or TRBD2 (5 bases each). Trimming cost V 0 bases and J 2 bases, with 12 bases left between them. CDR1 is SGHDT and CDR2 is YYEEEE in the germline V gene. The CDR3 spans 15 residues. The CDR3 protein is CASSLGGGLTYEQYF. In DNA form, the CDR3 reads TGTGCCAGCAGCTTGGGTGGGGGTCTCACCTACGAGCAGTACTTC.

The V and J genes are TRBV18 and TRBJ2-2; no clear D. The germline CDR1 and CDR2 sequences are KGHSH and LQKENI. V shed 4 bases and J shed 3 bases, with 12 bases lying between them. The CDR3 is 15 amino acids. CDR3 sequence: CASSRNSPDTGELFF. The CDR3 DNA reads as TGTGCCAGCTCACGGAATAGCCCTGACACCGGGGAGCTGTTTTTT.

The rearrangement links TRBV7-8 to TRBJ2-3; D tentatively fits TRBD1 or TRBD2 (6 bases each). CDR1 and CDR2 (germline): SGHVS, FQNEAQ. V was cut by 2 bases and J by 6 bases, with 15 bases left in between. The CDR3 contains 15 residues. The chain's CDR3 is CASSLKGGAMDTQYF. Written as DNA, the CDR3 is TGTGCCAGCAGCTTAAAGGGGGGCGCCATGGATACGCAGTATTTT.

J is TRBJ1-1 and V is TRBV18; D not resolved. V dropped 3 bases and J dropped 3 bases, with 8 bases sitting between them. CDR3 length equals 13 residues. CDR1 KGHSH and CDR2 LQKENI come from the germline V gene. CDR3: CASSPRLDTEAFF. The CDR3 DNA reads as TGTGCCAGCTCACCGAGATTGGACACTGAAGCTTTCTTT.

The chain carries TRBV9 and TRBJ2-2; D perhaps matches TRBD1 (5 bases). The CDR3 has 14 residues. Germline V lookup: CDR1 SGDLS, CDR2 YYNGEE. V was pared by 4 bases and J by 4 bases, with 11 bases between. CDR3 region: CASSPDTATGELFF. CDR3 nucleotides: TGTGCCAGCAGCCCGGACACAGCCACCGGGGAGCTGTTTTTT.

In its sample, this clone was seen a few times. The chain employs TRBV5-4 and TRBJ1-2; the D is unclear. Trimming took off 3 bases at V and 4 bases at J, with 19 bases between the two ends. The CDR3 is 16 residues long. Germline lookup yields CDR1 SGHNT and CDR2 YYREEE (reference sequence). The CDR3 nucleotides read TGTGCCAGCAGCTCCGCCGAGCGGTCGTACGGCTATGGCTACACCTTC. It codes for CASSSAERSYGYGYTF.

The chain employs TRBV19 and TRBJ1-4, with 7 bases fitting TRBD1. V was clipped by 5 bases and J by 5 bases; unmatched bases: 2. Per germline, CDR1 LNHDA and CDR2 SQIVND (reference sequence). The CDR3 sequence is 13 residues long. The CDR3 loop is CASSPGGNEKLFF. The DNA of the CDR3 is TGTGCCAGTAGTCCAGGGGGAAATGAAAAACTGTTTTTT.

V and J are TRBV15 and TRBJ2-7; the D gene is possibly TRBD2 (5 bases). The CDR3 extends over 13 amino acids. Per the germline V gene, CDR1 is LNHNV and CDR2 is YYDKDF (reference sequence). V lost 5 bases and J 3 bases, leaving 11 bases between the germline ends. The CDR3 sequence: CATSGSLGYEQYF. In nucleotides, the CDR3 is TGTGCCACCAGCGGGAGCTTGGGCTACGAGCAGTACTTC.

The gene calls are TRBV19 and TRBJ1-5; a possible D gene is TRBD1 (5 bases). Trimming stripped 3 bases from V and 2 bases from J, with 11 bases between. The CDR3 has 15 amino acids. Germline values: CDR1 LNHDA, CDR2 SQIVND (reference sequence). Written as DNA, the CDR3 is TGTGCCAGTAGTATGCGGGGGGAACGCAATCAGCCCCAGCATTTT. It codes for CASSMRGERNQPQHF.

The CDR3 DNA reads TGCGCCAGCAGCCAAGACCAGTTCCGGGACAGGGGGCGCGAGGGCTATGGCTACACCTTC. Translation gives CASSQDQFRDRGREGYGYTF. The chain combines TRBV4-1 with TRBJ1-2; 12 bases line up with TRBD1. After removal of 0 bases from V and 4 bases from J, the junction contained 15 bases not matched to a gene. CDR3 length: 20 residues. Per the germline V gene, CDR1 is MGHRA and CDR2 is YSYEKL.

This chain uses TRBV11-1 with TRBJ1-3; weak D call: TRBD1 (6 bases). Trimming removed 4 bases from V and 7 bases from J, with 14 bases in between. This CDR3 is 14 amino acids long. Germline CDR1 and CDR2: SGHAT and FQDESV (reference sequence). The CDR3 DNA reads TGTGCCAGCAGCTCCGAGGGGGAGAGGAACACCATATATTTT. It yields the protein CASSSEGERNTIYF.

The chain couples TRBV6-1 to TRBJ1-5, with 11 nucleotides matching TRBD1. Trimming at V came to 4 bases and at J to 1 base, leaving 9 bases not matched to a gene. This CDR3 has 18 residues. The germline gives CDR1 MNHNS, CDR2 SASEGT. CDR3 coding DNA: TGTGCCAGCAGTGCCGGACAGGGGGCTTTGGGAAGCAATCAGCCCCAGCATTTT. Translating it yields CASSAGQGALGSNQPQHF.

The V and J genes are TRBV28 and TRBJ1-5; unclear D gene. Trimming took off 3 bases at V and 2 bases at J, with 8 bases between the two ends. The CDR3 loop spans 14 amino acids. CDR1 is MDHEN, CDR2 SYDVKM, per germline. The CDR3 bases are TGTGCCAGCAGTTTCGACTCAGGCAATCAGCCCCAGCATTTT. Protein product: CASSFDSGNQPQHF.

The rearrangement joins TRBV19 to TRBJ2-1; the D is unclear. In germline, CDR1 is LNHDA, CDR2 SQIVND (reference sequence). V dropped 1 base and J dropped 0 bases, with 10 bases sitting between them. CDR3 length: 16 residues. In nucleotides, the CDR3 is TGTGCCAGTAGTATAGGGACCCCAAGCTCCTACAATGAGCAGTTCTTC. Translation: CASSIGTPSSYNEQFF. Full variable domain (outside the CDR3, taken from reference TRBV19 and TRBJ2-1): DGGITQSPKYLFRKEGQNVTLSCEQNLNHDAMYWYRQDPGQGLRLIYYSQIVNDFQKGDIAEGYSVSREKKESFPLTVTSAQKNPTAFYLCASSIGTPSSYNEQFFGPGTRLTVL.

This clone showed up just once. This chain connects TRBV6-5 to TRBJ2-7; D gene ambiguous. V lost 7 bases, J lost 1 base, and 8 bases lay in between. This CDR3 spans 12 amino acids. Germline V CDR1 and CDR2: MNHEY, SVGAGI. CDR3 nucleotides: TGTGCCAGCATGTCCATTTCCTACGAGCAGTACTTC. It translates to CASMSISYEQYF.

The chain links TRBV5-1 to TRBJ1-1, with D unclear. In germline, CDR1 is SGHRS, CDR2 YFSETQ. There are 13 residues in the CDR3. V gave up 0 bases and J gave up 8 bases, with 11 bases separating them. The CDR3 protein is CASSLAGTLEAFF. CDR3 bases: TGCGCCAGCAGCTTGGCAGGAACCCTAGAAGCTTTCTTT.

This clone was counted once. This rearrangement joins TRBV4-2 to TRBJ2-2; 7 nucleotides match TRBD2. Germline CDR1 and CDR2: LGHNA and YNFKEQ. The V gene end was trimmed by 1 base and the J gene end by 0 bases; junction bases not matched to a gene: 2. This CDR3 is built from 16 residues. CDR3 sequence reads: CASSQAGGSNTGELFF. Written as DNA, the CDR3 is TGTGCCAGCAGCCAAGCGGGAGGCTCGAACACCGGGGAGCTGTTTTTT.

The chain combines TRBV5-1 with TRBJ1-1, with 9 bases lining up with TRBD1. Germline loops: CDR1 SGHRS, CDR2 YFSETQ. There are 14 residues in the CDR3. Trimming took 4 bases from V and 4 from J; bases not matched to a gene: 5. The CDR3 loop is CASSVRTGATEAFF. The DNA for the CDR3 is TGCGCCAGCAGCGTGCGGACAGGGGCCACTGAAGCTTTCTTT.

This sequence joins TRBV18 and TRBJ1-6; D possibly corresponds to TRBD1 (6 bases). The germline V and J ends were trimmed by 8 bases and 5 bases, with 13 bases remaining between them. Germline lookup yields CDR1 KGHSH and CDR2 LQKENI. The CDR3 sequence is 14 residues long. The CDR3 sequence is CASGVTGDNSPLHF. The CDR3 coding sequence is TGTGCCAGCGGCGTGACAGGAGATAATTCACCCCTCCACTTT. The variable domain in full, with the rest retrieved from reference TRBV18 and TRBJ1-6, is NAGVMQNPRHLVRRRGQEARLRCSPMKGHSHVYWYRQLPEEGLKFMVYLQKENIIDESGMPKERFSAEFPKEGPSILRIQQVVRGDSAAYFCASGVTGDNSPLHFGNGTRLTVT.

Written as DNA, the CDR3 is TGTGCCACCAGTGATTCGGGACAGGGTGACACTGAAGCTTTCTTT. Translated, it gives CATSDSGQGDTEAFF. The rearrangement uses TRBV24-1 and TRBJ1-1; 9 bases map to TRBD1. The CDR3 covers 15 residues. The germline V gene has CDR1 KGHDR and CDR2 SFDVKD. J was trimmed by 3 bases and V by 2 bases; bases with no gene match: 3.

The CDR3 nucleotides are TGTGCCAGCAGCCAAGGAGCGAAACAGGTTAAGAACACTGAAGCTTTCTTT. The encoded protein is CASSQGAKQVKNTEAFF. The J gene is TRBJ1-1, the V gene TRBV3-1 (or the pseudogene TRBV3-2), with D tentatively TRBD1 (5 bases). Trimming took 1 base from V and 1 from J, leaving 16 bases between them. The CDR3 has 17 residues. CDR1 is LGHDT, CDR2 YNNKEL, per germline (reference sequence).

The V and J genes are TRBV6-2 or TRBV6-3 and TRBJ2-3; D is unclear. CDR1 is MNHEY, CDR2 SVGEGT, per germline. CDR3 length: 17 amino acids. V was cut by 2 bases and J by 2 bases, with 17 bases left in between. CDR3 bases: TGTGCCAGCAGTTACGGGCTGGGCCGGTCCTTCACAGATACGCAGTATTTT. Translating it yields CASSYGLGRSFTDTQYF.

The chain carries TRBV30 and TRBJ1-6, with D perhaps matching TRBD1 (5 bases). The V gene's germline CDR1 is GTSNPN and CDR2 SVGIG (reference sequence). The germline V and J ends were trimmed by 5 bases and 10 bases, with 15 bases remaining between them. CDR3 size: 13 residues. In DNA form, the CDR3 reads TGTGCCTGGGTCCGGGATTGGGGGTCACCCCTCCACTTT. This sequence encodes CAWVRDWGSPLHF.

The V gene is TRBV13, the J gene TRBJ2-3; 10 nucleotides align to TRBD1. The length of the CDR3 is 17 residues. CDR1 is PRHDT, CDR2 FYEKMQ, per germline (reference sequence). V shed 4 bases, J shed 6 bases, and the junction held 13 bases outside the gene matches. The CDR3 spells CASSSTGQGPIRDTQYF. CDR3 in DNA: TGTGCCAGCAGCTCAACGGGACAGGGGCCTATTAGGGATACGCAGTATTTT.

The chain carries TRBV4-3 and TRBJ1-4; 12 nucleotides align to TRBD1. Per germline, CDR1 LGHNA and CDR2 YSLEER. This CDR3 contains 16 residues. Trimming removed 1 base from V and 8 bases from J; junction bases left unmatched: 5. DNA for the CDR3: TGCGCCAGCAGCCAAGTCGGGACAGGGGGCCTGGAAAAACTGTTTTTT. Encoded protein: CASSQVGTGGLEKLFF.

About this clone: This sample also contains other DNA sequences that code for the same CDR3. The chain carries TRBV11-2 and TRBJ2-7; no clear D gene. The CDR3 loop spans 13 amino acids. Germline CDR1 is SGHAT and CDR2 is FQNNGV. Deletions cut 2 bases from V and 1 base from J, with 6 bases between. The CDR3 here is CASSLRLSYEQYF. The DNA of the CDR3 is TGTGCCAGCAGCTTACGGCTGTCCTACGAGCAGTACTTC.